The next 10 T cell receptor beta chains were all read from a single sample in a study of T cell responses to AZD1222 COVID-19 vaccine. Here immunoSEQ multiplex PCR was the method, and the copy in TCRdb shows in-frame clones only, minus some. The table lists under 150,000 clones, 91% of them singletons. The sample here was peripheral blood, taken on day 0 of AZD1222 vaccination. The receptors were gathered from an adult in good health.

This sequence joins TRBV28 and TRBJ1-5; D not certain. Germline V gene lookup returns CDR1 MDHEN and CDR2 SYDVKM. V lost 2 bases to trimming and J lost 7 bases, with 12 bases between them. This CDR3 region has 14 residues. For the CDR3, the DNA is TGTGCCAGCAGTTTAGTGCGGGGTCGGCAGCCCCAGCATTTT. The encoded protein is CASSLVRGRQPQHF.

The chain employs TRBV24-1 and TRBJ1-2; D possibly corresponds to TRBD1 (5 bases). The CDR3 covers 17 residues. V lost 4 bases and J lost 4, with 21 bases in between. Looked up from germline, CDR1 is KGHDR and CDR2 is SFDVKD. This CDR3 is CATSDPMGSGTGYGYTF. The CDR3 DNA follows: TGTGCCACCAGTGACCCCATGGGGTCAGGGACGGGCTATGGCTACACCTTC.

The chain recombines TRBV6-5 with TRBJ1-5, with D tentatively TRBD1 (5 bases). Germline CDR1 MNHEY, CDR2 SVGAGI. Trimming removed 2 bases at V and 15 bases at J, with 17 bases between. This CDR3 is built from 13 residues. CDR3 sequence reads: CASSYEYRRRGHF. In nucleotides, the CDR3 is TGTGCCAGCAGTTACGAATACAGGCGACGAGGGCATTTT.

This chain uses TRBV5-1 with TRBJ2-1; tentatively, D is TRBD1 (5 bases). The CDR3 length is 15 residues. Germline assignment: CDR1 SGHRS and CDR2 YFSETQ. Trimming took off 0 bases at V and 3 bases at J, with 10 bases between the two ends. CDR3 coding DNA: TGCGCCAGCAGCTTGGCCAGCCAGGGCTACAATGAGCAGTTCTTC. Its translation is CASSLASQGYNEQFF.

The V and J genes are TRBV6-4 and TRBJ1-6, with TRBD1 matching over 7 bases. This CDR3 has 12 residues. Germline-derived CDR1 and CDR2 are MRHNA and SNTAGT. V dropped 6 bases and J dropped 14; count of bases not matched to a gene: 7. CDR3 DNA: TGTGCCAGCAGCGGGGACAGTGGGGCCCTCCACTTT. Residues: CASSGDSGALHF.

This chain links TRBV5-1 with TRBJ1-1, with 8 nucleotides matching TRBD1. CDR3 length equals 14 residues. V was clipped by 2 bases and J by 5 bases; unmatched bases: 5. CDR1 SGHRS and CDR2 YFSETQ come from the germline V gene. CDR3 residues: CASSLTGGRTEAFF. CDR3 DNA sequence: TGCGCCAGCAGCTTAACAGGGGGAAGAACTGAAGCTTTCTTT.

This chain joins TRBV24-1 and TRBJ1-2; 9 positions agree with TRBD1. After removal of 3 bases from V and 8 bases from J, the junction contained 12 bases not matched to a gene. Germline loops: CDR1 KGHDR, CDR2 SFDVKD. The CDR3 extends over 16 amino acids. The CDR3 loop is CATSDTGTGSKGGYTF. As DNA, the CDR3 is TGTGCCACCAGTGATACCGGGACAGGGTCAAAAGGGGGCTACACCTTC.

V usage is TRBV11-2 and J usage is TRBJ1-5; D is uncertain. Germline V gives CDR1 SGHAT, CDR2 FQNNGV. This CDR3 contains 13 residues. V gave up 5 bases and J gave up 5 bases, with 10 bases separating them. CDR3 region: CASSAQNYQPQHF. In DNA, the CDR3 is TGTGCCAGCAGCGCTCAGAATTATCAGCCCCAGCATTTT. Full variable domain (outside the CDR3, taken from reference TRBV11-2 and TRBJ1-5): EAGVAQSPRYKIIEKRQSVAFWCNPISGHATLYWYQQILGQGPKLLIQFQNNGVVDDSQLPKDRFSAERLKGVDSTLKIQPAKLEDSAVYLCASSAQNYQPQHFGDGTRLSIL.

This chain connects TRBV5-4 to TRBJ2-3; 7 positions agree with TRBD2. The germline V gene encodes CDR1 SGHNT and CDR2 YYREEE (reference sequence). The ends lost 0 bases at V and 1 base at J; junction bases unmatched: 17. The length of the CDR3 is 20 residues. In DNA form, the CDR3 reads TGTGCCAGCAGCTTGGGGCTTCTAGCGGTTCGCAGAGCTGGCACAGATACGCAGTATTTT. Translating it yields CASSLGLLAVRRAGTDTQYF.

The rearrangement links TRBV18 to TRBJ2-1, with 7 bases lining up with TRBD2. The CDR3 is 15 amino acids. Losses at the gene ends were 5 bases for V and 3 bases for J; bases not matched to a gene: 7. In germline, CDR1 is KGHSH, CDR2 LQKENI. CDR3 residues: CASSSQRGDYNEQFF. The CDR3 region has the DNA TGTGCCAGCTCAAGCCAGCGGGGTGACTACAATGAGCAGTTCTTC.